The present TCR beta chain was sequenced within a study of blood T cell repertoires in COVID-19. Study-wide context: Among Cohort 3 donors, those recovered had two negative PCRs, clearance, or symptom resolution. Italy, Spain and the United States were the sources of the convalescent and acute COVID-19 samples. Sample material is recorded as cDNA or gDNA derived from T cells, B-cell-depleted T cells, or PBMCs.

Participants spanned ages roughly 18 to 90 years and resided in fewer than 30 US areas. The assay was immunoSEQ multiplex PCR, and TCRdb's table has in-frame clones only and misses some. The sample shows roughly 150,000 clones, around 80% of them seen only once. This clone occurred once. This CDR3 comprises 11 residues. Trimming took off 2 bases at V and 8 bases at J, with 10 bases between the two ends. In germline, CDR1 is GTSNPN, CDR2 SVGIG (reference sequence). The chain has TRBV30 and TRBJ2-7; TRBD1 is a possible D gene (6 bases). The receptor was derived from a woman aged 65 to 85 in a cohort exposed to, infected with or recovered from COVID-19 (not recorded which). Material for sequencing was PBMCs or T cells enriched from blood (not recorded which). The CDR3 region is CAWSRQDQQYF. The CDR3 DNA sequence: TGTGCCTGGAGTCGACAGGACCAGCAGTACTTC.